The 14 T cell receptor beta chains listed next were all sequenced from one sample in a study of OX40 agonist ivuxolimab in advanced cancers. Data came from immunoSEQ multiplex PCR; TCRdb stores just in-frame clones and leaves some out. The sample includes about 77,000 clones, about 93% of them seen just once. The material sequenced was CD4+ or CD8+ T cells sorted from blood, taken in a trial of the OX40 agonist ivuxolimab. These receptors all come from an adult with an advanced solid tumor such as melanoma, head and neck, liver or kidney cancer.

This chain joins TRBV19 and TRBJ2-1, with D unresolved. The germline V and J ends were trimmed by 7 bases and 5 bases, with 6 bases remaining between them. The V gene's germline CDR1 is LNHDA and CDR2 SQIVND (reference sequence). The CDR3 loop spans 11 amino acids. Written as DNA, the CDR3 is TGTGCCAGTAAAAGGGACAATGAGCAGTTCTTC. Translating it yields CASKRDNEQFF.

Details on this clone: It is unclear where the CDR3 begins or ends on the DNA, so no DNA is shown, and the CDR3 is as TCRdb lists it. CDR3 sequence reads: CASSLFGAGETQYF. The chain has TRBV27 and TRBJ2-5. The CDR3 spans 14 amino acids, including both terminal residues. The germline CDR1 and CDR2 sequences are MNHEY and SMNVEV (reference sequence).

The V and J genes are TRBV6-4 and TRBJ1-4; D unclear. This CDR3 comprises 11 residues. Per germline, CDR1 MRHNA and CDR2 SNTAGT. Trimming removed 9 bases from V and 11 bases from J, with 13 bases in between. The CDR3: CARKTLQKLFF. DNA of the CDR3: TGTGCCAGGAAGACACTACAGAAACTGTTTTTT.

V usage is TRBV5-6 and J usage is TRBJ2-1; D uncertain. Germline loops: CDR1 SGHDT, CDR2 YYEEEE. CDR3 length equals 11 residues. V was shortened by 0 bases and J by 6 bases, with 1 base between the two germline ends. CDR3 in amino acids: CASSLANEQFF. In DNA, the CDR3 is TGTGCCAGCAGCTTGGCCAATGAGCAGTTCTTC. Full variable domain (remainder filled in from reference TRBV5-6 and TRBJ2-1): DAGVTQSPTHLIKTRGQQVTLRCSPKSGHDTVSWYQQALGQGPQFIFQYYEEEERQRGNFPDRFSGHQFPNYSSELNVNALLLGDSALYLCASSLANEQFFGPGTRLTVL.

J is TRBJ2-1 and V is TRBV11-2; TRBD1 is a possible D gene (6 bases). CDR1 is SGHAT, CDR2 FQNNGV, per germline. The CDR3 runs 12 residues. Trimming pared 3 bases from V and 9 bases from J, leaving 9 bases between. CDR3 amino acids: CASSFLGGEQFF. CDR3 DNA: TGTGCCAGCAGCTTTCTAGGGGGTGAGCAGTTCTTC.

CDR3 sequence: CASSIGLAGGADTQYF. The CDR3 DNA follows: TGTGCCAGTAGTATAGGACTAGCGGGAGGAGCAGATACGCAGTATTTT. The chain carries TRBV19 and TRBJ2-3; TRBD2 agrees at 13 bases. Losses at the gene ends were 1 base for V and 4 bases for J; bases not matched to a gene: 2. CDR3 length: 16 amino acids. Germline V gene sequence: CDR1 LNHDA, CDR2 SQIVND (reference sequence).

This clone occurred once. The V gene is TRBV6-5, the J gene TRBJ1-4; 11 positions agree with TRBD1. J was trimmed by 7 bases and V by 9 bases; bases with no gene match: 10. The germline V gene encodes CDR1 MNHEY and CDR2 SVGAGI. The CDR3 consists of 15 residues. The CDR3 region is CASTDRGRLSEKLFF. The CDR3 DNA sequence: TGTGCCAGTACGGACAGGGGGCGACTAAGTGAAAAACTGTTTTTT.

The chain joins TRBV29-1 to TRBJ1-4; D gene unclear. Trimming stripped 4 bases from V and 5 bases from J, with 11 bases between. The CDR3 totals 13 residues. Per the germline V gene, CDR1 is SQVTM and CDR2 is ANQGSEA. The CDR3 region has the DNA TGCAGCGTTGTGGGTGACCGCAATGAAAAACTGTTTTTT. Translated: CSVVGDRNEKLFF.

This clone was seen only once. The same CDR3 can be traced to other DNA sequences in this sample. This rearrangement joins TRBV7-6 to TRBJ2-5; 13 bases fit TRBD2. Germline V gene data show CDR1 as SGHVS and CDR2 as FNYEAQ. The CDR3 sequence is 17 residues long. With V trimmed by 5 bases and J by 3 bases, 9 bases remained unmatched. CDR3 amino acids: CASSLVVGLAGKETQYF. In nucleotides, the CDR3 is TGTGCCAGCAGCCTAGTAGTGGGACTAGCGGGGAAAGAGACCCAGTACTTC.

J is TRBJ1-3 and V is TRBV15, with D tentatively TRBD1 (5 bases). The ends were cut back, 1 base at V and 0 bases at J, with 13 bases in the middle. There are 17 residues in the CDR3. Germline values: CDR1 LNHNV, CDR2 YYDKDF (reference sequence). CDR3 protein: CATSRVRGTISGNTIYF. CDR3 DNA: TGTGCCACCAGCAGAGTGCGGGGGACGATCTCTGGAAACACCATATATTTT. Supplemented by reference TRBV15 and TRBJ1-3, the full variable domain reads DAMVIQNPRYQVTQFGKPVTLSCSQTLNHNVMYWYQQKSSQAPKLLFHYYDKDFNNEADTPDNFQSRRPNTSFCFLDIRSPGLGDTAMYLCATSRVRGTISGNTIYFGEGSWLTVV.

V and J are TRBV18 and TRBJ1-4; D is undetermined. Germline CDR1 is KGHSH and CDR2 is LQKENI. Trimming cost V 5 bases and J 0 bases, with 16 bases left between them. The CDR3 has 17 amino acids. The CDR3 region has the DNA TGTGCCAGCTCATCTAACTCCGGGATCACAACTAATGAAAAACTGTTTTTT. Its translation: CASSSNSGITTNEKLFF.

The CDR3: CASGTGASTDTQYF. The CDR3 DNA sequence: TGTGCCAGCGGAACAGGGGCTAGCACAGATACGCAGTATTTT. V and J are TRBV9 and TRBJ2-3; TRBD1 matches 7 bases. Germline CDR1 and CDR2: SGDLS and YYNGEE. The CDR3 is 14 amino acids. V was clipped by 7 bases and J by 0 bases; unmatched bases: 5.

J is TRBJ1-2 and V is TRBV5-6, with 10 bases aligning to TRBD1. This CDR3 is built from 14 residues. The ends lost 0 bases at V and 8 bases at J; junction bases unmatched: 4. Looked up from germline, CDR1 is SGHDT and CDR2 is YYEEEE. CDR3 sequence (DNA): TGTGCCAGCAGCTTGGACGGGACAGGGGACGGCTACACCTTC. It translates to CASSLDGTGDGYTF.

The chain joins TRBV7-7 to TRBJ2-1; tentative D call: TRBD1 (6 bases). The V and J ends lost 0 bases and 9 bases respectively, with 12 bases between them. The CDR3 length is 14 residues. The V gene's germline CDR1 is SSHAT and CDR2 FNYEAQ (reference sequence). The CDR3 sequence is CASSLAPTGSEQFF. The CDR3 DNA reads as TGTGCCAGCAGCTTAGCCCCAACAGGGAGTGAGCAGTTCTTC. Full variable domain (remainder filled in from reference TRBV7-7 and TRBJ2-1): GAGVSQSPRYKVTKRGQDVTLRCDPISSHATLYWYQQALGQGPEFLTYFNYEAQPDKSGLPSDRFSAERPEGSISTLTIQRTEQRDSAMYRCASSLAPTGSEQFFGPGTRLTVL.